This T cell receptor (beta chain) appears in the sequencing data of a study of blood T cell repertoires in COVID-19. Whole-study context: Sites in the United States, Italy and Spain provided acute and convalescent COVID-19 samples.

Seattle's enrolled individuals joined amid active infection and were then monitored longitudinally. Original methodology: Reference gene primer amplification gave estimated nucleated cell counts. The data were produced by immunoSEQ multiplex PCR, yet TCRdb's version contains in-frame clones alone and is incomplete. V and J calls and clone size are given by that table; D and trimming were obtained from the DNA. The sample holds some 250,000 clones, approximately 87% seen once. This clone appeared once. In germline, CDR1 is SNHLY, CDR2 FYNNEI. This CDR3 spans 13 amino acids. Trimming left V 11 bases short and J 4 bases short, with 16 bases between.

V usage is TRBV2 and J usage is TRBJ2-3; no definite D call. The sequence derives from a woman in her twenties or thirties with COVID-19, enrolled during active disease. The sequencing sample was made of peripheral blood. The CDR3 DNA is TGTGCCGCCCTTAGAGGTGGAGCAGATACGCAGTATTTT. Encoded protein: CAALRGGADTQYF.